This T cell receptor (beta chain) stems from a study of T cell repertoires in cytomegalovirus infection. Across the study: Public TCR beta signature analysis indicated the presence of both CMV infection and matching HLA type. Study outcomes and limitations: The ex vivo response was dominated by HLA-C-restricted CMV-specific TCR beta clonotypes. People with CMV and the relevant HLA were identified by cumulative public TCR beta family frequency.

TCRdb re-called the reads with MiXCR, one entry per CDR3 protein. Among approximately 190,000 distinct CDR3 sequences, more than 9% were seen once, and the ten largest hold about 4.6%. This clonotype was recorded at least ten times. Its antigen remains unidentified. The CDR3 runs 15 residues. Germline V gene data show CDR1 as MDHEN and CDR2 as SYDVKM. V was clipped by 3 bases and J by 7 bases; unmatched bases: 7. This clonotype was obtained from a human donor in good health (CMV status not recorded). Some clones in this sample may be carry-over from other donors' samples. Sequenced: PBMCs. V gene TRBV28 combines with J gene TRBJ1-5; TRBD1 agrees at 9 bases. The chain's CDR3 is CASSFLDRGWQPQHF. CDR3 sequence (DNA): TGTGCCAGCAGTTTTCTGGACAGGGGATGGCAGCCCCAGCATTTT.